The T cell receptor (beta chain) under discussion was sequenced for a study of cytomegalovirus exposure and HLA in healthy donors. The primer mix had 60 Vbeta and 13 Jbeta primers. The data were produced by immunoSEQ multiplex PCR, yet TCRdb's version contains in-frame clones alone and is incomplete. This sample has some 200,000 clones, with 70% to 80% found just once. The clonotype was recovered from a woman aged 25 to 39 in good health and CMV-seronegative. The sample was PBMCs.

The CDR3 region has the DNA TGTGCCAGCAGGCAGACAGGCTCGTCCTATGGCTACACCTTC. This translates into CASRQTGSSYGYTF. This sequence joins TRBV6-1 and TRBJ1-2; the D gene is possibly TRBD1 (6 bases). Germline V gene data show CDR1 as MNHNS and CDR2 as SASEGT. This CDR3 has 14 amino acids. Trimming removed 6 bases at V and 4 bases at J, with 15 bases between.